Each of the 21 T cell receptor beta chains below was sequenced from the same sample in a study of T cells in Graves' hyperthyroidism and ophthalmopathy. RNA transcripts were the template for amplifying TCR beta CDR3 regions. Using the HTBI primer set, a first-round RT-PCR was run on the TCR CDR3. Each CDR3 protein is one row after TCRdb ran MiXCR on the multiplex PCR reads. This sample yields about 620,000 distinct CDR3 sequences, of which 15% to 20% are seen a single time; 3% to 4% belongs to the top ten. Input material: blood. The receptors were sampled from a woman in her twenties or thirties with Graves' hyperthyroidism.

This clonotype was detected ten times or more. The CDR3 bases are TGTGCCTGGAGCGAGACAGGGAACTATGGCTACACCTTC. Amino acid sequence: CAWSETGNYGYTF. V is TRBV30 and J is TRBJ1-2, with TRBD1 matching over 7 bases. The CDR3 runs to 13 residues. The V and J ends lost 3 bases and 2 bases, in that order; junction bases with no gene match: 3. Germline V gives CDR1 GTSNPN, CDR2 SVGIG (reference sequence).

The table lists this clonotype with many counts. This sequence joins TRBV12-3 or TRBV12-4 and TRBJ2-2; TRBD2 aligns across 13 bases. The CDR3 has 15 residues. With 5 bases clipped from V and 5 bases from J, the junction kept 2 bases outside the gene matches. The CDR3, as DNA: TGTGCCAGCAGTCCGGGACTAGCGGGGACCGGGGAGCTGTTTTTT. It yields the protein CASSPGLAGTGELFF.

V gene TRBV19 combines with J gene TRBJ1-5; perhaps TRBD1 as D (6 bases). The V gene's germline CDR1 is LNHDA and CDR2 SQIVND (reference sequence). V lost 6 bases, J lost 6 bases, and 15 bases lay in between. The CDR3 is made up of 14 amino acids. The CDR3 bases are TGTGCCAGTAGCCAACAGGGAAGGGGTCAGCCCCAGCATTTT. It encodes CASSQQGRGQPQHF.

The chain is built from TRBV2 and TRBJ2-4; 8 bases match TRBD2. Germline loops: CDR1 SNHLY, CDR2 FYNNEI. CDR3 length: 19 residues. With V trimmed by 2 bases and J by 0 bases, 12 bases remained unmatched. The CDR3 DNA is TGTGCCAGCAGTGAAAAATCGTGGGGAGCGGGAGTAGCCAAAAACATTCAGTACTTC. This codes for CASSEKSWGAGVAKNIQYF.

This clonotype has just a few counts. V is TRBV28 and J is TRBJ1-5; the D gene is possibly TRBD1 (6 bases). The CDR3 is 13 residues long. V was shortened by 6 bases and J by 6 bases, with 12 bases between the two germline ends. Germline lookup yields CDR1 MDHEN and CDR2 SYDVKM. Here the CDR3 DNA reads TGTGCCAGCAGGACAGGAGGGAGTCAGCCCCAGCATTTT. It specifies CASRTGGSQPQHF. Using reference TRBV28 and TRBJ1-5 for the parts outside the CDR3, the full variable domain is DVKVTQSSRYLVKRTGEKVFLECVQDMDHENMFWYRQDPGLGLRLIYFSYDVKMKEKGDIPEGYSVSREKKERFSLILESASTNQTSMYLCASRTGGSQPQHFGDGTRLSIL.

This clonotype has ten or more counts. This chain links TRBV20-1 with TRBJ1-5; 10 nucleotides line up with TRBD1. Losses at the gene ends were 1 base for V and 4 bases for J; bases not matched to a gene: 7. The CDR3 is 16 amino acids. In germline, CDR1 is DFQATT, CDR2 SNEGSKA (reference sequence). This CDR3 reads CSARGRDRGENQPQHF. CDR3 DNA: TGCAGTGCTAGAGGAAGGGACAGGGGCGAGAATCAGCCCCAGCATTTT.

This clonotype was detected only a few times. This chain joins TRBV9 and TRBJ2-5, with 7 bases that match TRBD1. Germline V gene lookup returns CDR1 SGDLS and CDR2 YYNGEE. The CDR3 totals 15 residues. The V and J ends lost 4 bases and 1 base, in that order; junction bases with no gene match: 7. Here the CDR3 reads CASSPRTGSQETQYF. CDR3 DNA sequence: TGTGCCAGCAGCCCCAGGACAGGTAGCCAAGAGACCCAGTACTTC.

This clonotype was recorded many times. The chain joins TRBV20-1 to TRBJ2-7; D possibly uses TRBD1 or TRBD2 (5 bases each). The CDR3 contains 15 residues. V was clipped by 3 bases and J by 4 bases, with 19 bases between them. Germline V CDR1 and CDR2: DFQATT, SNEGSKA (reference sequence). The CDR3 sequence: CSASRSPGRGYEQYF. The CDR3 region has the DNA TGCAGTGCTAGTCGGTCCCCGGGGCGCGGGTACGAGCAGTACTTC.

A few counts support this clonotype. CDR3 in DNA: TGTGCCAGCAGCATCCCGGGGAGGGGCGAGGATGAAAAACTGTTTTTT. It specifies CASSIPGRGEDEKLFF. V usage is TRBV9 and J usage is TRBJ1-4, with D perhaps matching TRBD1 (5 bases). CDR3 length: 16 residues. CDR1 is SGDLS and CDR2 is YYNGEE in the germline V gene. Trimming stripped 4 bases from V and 6 bases from J, with 19 bases between.

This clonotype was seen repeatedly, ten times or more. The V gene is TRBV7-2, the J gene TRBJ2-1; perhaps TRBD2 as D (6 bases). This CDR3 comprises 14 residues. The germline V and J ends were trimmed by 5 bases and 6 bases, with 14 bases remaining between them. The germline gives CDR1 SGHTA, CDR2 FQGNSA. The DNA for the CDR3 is TGTGCCAGCAGCAATTCTCTAGCGAGCAATGAGCAGTTCTTC. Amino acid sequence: CASSNSLASNEQFF.

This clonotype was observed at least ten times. This chain's CDR3 is CASSWDGYGYTF. The CDR3 DNA sequence: TGCGCCAGCAGCTGGGACGGCTATGGCTACACCTTC. The genes are TRBV5-1 and TRBJ1-2, with TRBD1 as a possible D gene (5 bases). V was shortened by 3 bases and J by 4 bases, with 7 bases between the two germline ends. The CDR3 extends over 12 amino acids. From germline, CDR1 is SGHRS and CDR2 YFSETQ.

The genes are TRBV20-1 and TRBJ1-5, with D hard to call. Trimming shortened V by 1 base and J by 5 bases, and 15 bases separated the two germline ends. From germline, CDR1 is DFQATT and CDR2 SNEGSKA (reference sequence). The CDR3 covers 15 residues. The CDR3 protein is CSARGRVSTDQPQHF. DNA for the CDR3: TGCAGTGCTAGAGGTAGGGTTTCTACGGATCAGCCCCAGCATTTT.

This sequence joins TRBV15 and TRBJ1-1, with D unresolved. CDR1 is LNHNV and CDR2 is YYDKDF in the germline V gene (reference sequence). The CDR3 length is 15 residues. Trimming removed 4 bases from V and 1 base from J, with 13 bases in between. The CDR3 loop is CATSKKIISNTEAFF. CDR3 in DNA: TGTGCCACCAGCAAAAAAATTATCTCGAACACTGAAGCTTTCTTT.

The CDR3 nucleotides read TGTGCCAGCAGCTTCGAGGGGGGGCCCTACGAGCAGTACTTC. Its protein is CASSFEGGPYEQYF. V and J are TRBV5-6 and TRBJ2-7; tentative D call: TRBD2 (7 bases). The CDR3 totals 14 residues. The germline V gene encodes CDR1 SGHDT and CDR2 YYEEEE. Trimming stripped 2 bases from V and 2 bases from J, with 11 bases between.

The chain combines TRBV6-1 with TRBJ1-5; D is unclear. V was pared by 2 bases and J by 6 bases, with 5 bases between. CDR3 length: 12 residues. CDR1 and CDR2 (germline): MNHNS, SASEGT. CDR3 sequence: CASSEFSQPQHF. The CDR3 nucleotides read TGTGCCAGCAGTGAATTTAGTCAGCCCCAGCATTTT.

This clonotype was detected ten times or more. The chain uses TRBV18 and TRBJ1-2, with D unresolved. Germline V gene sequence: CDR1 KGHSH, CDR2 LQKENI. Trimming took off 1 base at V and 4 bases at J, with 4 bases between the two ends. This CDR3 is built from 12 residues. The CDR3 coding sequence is TGTGCCAGCTCACCACGGTCCTATGGCTACACCTTC. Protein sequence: CASSPRSYGYTF. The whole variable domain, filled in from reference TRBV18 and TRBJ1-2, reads NAGVMQNPRHLVRRRGQEARLRCSPMKGHSHVYWYRQLPEEGLKFMVYLQKENIIDESGMPKERFSAEFPKEGPSILRIQQVVRGDSAAYFCASSPRSYGYTFGSGTRLTVV.

CDR3 DNA: TGTGCCAGCATTAGAAATGGGGTGGATGGGCAGTTCTTC. Its protein product is CASIRNGVDGQFF. The chain links TRBV12-3 or TRBV12-4 to TRBJ2-1; no definite D call. The CDR3 has 13 amino acids. The V gene lost 7 bases and the J gene lost 12 bases, with 19 bases spanning the gap.

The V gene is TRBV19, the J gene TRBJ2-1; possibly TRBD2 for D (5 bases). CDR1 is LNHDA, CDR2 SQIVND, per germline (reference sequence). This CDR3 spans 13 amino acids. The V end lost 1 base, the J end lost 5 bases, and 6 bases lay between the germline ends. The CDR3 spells CASSIGGNNEQFF. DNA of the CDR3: TGTGCCAGTAGTATAGGAGGGAACAATGAGCAGTTCTTC.

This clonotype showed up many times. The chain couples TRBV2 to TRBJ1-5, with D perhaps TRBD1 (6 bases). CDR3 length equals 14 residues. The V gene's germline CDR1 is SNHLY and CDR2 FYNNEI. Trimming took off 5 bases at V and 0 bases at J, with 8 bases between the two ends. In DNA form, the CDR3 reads TGTGCCAGCAGTCAGGGGAATAGCAATCAGCCCCAGCATTTT. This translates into CASSQGNSNQPQHF.

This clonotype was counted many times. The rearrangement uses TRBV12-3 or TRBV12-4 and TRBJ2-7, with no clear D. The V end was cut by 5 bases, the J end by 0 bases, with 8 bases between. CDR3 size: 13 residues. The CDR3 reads CASSRLDSYEQYF. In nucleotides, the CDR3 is TGTGCCAGCAGTCGACTGGACTCCTACGAGCAGTACTTC.

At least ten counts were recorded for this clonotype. CDR3 bases: TGTGCCAGCAGTTTCTGGGCCGGGACAGAGGACTACGAGCAGTACTTC. It codes for CASSFWAGTEDYEQYF. The V and J genes are TRBV28 and TRBJ2-7, with TRBD1 identical over 7 bases. This CDR3 contains 16 residues. CDR1 is MDHEN and CDR2 is SYDVKM in the germline V gene. J lost 3 bases, V lost 3 bases, and 11 bases had no gene match.